This T cell receptor (beta chain) was observed in a study of human T cells and chemical hapten exposure. TCRdb re-analysed the RACE reads in MiXCR, keeping a single row per CDR3 protein. In the table there are roughly 380,000 distinct CDR3 sequences, 5.1% of which are singletons. Specified time point: pre-sensitization, week 0. Treatment of the sample: therapeutic diphenylcyclopropenone sensitization with weekly scalp DPC. In its sample, this clonotype was seen many times. The sequence came from a woman aged 45-65 years with alopecia areata. Some clones in this sample may be carry-over from other donors' samples. The specimen comprised whole blood, sampled in connection with sensitization to the hapten diphenylcyclopropenone (DPC).

The CDR3 reads CASSLGAGRVVYEQYF. For the CDR3, the DNA is TGTGCCAGCAGCTTAGGGGCAGGGAGGGTTGTCTACGAGCAGTACTTC. This chain links TRBV27 with TRBJ2-7, with 7 bases that match TRBD2. The CDR3 runs to 16 residues. J lost 3 bases, V lost 6 bases, and 14 bases had no gene match. Germline V CDR1 and CDR2: MNHEY, SMNVEV (reference sequence).